This TCR beta chain was identified during a study of blood T cell repertoires in COVID-19. Study-level information: Sources were T cells, B-cell-depleted T cells, or PBMCs; the material itself was cDNA or gDNA.

Original methodology: Amplifying reference gene primers gave estimates of nucleated cell counts. Assay: immunoSEQ multiplex PCR; the TCRdb copy retains only in-frame clones and omits some. V and J calls and clone size come straight from that table; D and trimming were deduced from the DNA. The table lists tens of thousands of clones, about nine tenths of them singletons. V was cut by 3 bases and J by 1 base, with 12 bases left in between. The CDR3 is 15 residues long. Germline assignment: CDR1 SGHDN and CDR2 FVKESK. This sequence originates from a man older than 75 with acute or convalescent COVID-19. The chain has TRBV14 and TRBJ2-5; a weak D match, TRBD1 (5 bases). The sample was peripheral blood. CDR3 residues: CASSQGQGSQETQYF. For the CDR3, the DNA is TGTGCCAGCAGCCAGGGGCAAGGAAGCCAAGAGACCCAGTACTTC.